This T cell receptor (beta chain) was identified during a study of shared clonotypes between healthy human individuals. Overall study: Plates per donor: three CD4 naive, three CD4 memory, two CD8 naive, one CD8 memory.

The CDR3 is 17 amino acids. The germline V gene encodes CDR1 SGHRS and CDR2 YFSETQ. V shed 0 bases, J shed 6 bases, and the junction held 6 bases outside the gene matches. General observations from the study: The donor pool, a small one, limited the genetic and exposure-history diversity represented.

A remark on this clone: Its antigen is not known.

Every subset's genomic DNA went evenly onto several immunoSEQ plates. Libraries were prepared by immunoSEQ multiplex PCR; TCRdb keeps only in-frame clonotypes and omits some of them. The sample yields around 700,000 clones, about 90% seen once. Naivety among CD8 cells was defined by CD45RO negativity and positive CCR7 selection, thereby excluding terminally differentiated effector memory CD45RA+ cells. Sequenced sample: naive CD8+ T cells sorted from blood. This TCR derives from a man aged 25-45 years in good health. The genes are TRBV5-1 and TRBJ2-3; 14 bases match TRBD2. As DNA, the CDR3 is TGCGCCAGCAGCTTGGAGGGACTAGCGGGAGTACCTGATACGCAGTATTTT. Its translation: CASSLEGLAGVPDTQYF.